A single sample is the source of the 15 T cell receptor beta chains below, sequenced in a study of T cells in Graves' hyperthyroidism and ophthalmopathy. TCR beta CDR3 regions were amplified from RNA transcripts. First-round RT-PCR targeting the TCR CDR3 was performed with the HTBI primer set. TCRdb re-derived calls from the multiplex PCR reads in MiXCR, one entry per CDR3 protein. The profile covers 300,000 to 450,000 distinct CDR3 sequences, with around 13% appearing a single time and around 20% taken by the ten largest. Sequencing was done on a sample of blood. The source of these receptors is a woman in her 30s with Graves' ophthalmopathy.

This clonotype has just a few counts. The gene calls are TRBV20-1 and TRBJ1-2; 7 positions match TRBD1. The V and J ends lost 4 bases and 1 base, in that order; junction bases with no gene match: 15. The CDR3 is made up of 17 amino acids. The germline V gene encodes CDR1 DFQATT and CDR2 SNEGSKA (reference sequence). This CDR3 reads CSATPQGPGEGNYGYTF. Written as DNA, the CDR3 is TGCAGTGCTACCCCACAGGGGCCCGGGGAGGGTAACTATGGCTACACCTTC.

This clonotype was detected once. The chain has TRBV20-1 and TRBJ1-5; the match to TRBD1 covers 9 bases. V was pared by 6 bases and J by 2 bases, with 11 bases of the junction left unmatched. CDR3 length equals 16 residues. The germline V gene has CDR1 DFQATT and CDR2 SNEGSKA (reference sequence). Here the CDR3 reads CSARDQGQGGNQPQHF. Here the CDR3 DNA reads TGCAGTGCCCGAGACCAGGGACAGGGTGGCAATCAGCCCCAGCATTTT.

The chain employs TRBV4-1 and TRBJ2-5, with 9 bases matching TRBD2. In germline, CDR1 is MGHRA, CDR2 YSYEKL. With V trimmed by 5 bases and J by 5 bases, 6 bases remained unmatched. This CDR3 is built from 14 residues. The CDR3 region is CASSALREGETQYF. The CDR3 bases are TGCGCCAGCAGCGCCCTGCGGGAGGGGGAGACCCAGTACTTC.

Ten or more counts support this clonotype. This rearrangement joins TRBV20-1 to TRBJ1-1, with unresolved D. The CDR3 totals 14 residues. V was pared by 6 bases and J by 2 bases, with 16 bases between. CDR1 is DFQATT, CDR2 SNEGSKA, per germline (reference sequence). Here the CDR3 DNA reads TGCAGTGCCCGAGACGCTCAACTTAACACTGAAGCTTTCTTT. It encodes CSARDAQLNTEAFF.

This clonotype was found many times. The rearrangement uses TRBV6-1 and TRBJ2-5, with 7 bases fitting TRBD2. Germline CDR1 MNHNS, CDR2 SASEGT. The V segment lost 8 bases and the J segment 5 bases; nucleotides outside the gene matches: 2. The CDR3 extends over 11 amino acids. CDR3 region: CASGRGETQYF. Here the CDR3 DNA reads TGTGCCAGCGGGCGGGGGGAGACCCAGTACTTC.

Concerning this clonotype itself: A much larger clone differs by one base, so this may be a read error. V is TRBV6-1 and J is TRBJ2-5; a possible D gene is TRBD1 (5 bases). The CDR3 is 12 residues long. Germline lookup yields CDR1 MNHNS and CDR2 SASEGT. V was cut by 5 bases and J by 4 bases, with 8 bases left in between. The CDR3 DNA reads TGTGCCAGCAGTTTGCAGGGAGAGACCCAGTACTTC. It codes for CASSLQGETQYF.

The J gene is TRBJ1-5, the V gene TRBV4-1; TRBD1 might be the D (5 bases). This CDR3 is 13 amino acids long. Trimming took 0 bases from V and 13 from J, leaving 13 bases between them. Germline V gives CDR1 MGHRA, CDR2 YSYEKL. The CDR3 DNA is TGCGCCAGCAGCCAAGATTTTGGGGCGGTTCAGCATTTT. Translation: CASSQDFGAVQHF.

This clonotype was recorded at least ten times. The V and J genes are TRBV7-3 and TRBJ2-3; 9 positions match TRBD1. V lost 5 bases to trimming and J lost 4 bases; unmatched junction nucleotides: 10. This CDR3 has 16 amino acids. CDR1 and CDR2 from the germline V gene are SGHTA and FQGTGA. CDR3 in amino acids: CASSQTGTGSPDTQYF. In DNA form, the CDR3 reads TGTGCCAGCAGCCAAACGGGGACAGGGTCCCCAGATACGCAGTATTTT.

The chain employs TRBV9 and TRBJ1-1; maybe TRBD1 (5 bases). Germline lookup yields CDR1 SGDLS and CDR2 YYNGEE. The germline V and J ends were trimmed by 3 bases and 5 bases, with 17 bases remaining between them. The CDR3 covers 15 residues. Here the CDR3 DNA reads TGTGCCAGCAGCGGGGTTGGCGGGGGGAGGACTGAAGCTTTCTTT. Amino acid sequence: CASSGVGGGRTEAFF.

This clonotype has a count of ten or more. J is TRBJ2-3 and V is TRBV4-1, with TRBD2 matching over 8 bases. Germline CDR1 reads MGHRA; CDR2 reads YSYEKL. V gave up 0 bases and J gave up 4 bases; unmatched junction bases: 6. The CDR3 consists of 16 residues. The CDR3 reads CASSQEPRGVADTQYF. For the CDR3, the DNA is TGCGCCAGCAGCCAAGAGCCGCGGGGGGTAGCAGATACGCAGTATTTT.

At least ten counts were recorded for this clonotype. The chain carries TRBV20-1 and TRBJ2-7, with TRBD1 as a possible D gene (6 bases). CDR1 and CDR2 from the germline V gene are DFQATT and SNEGSKA (reference sequence). There are 14 residues in the CDR3. Trimming left V 2 bases short and J 6 bases short, with 17 bases between. As DNA, the CDR3 is TGCAGTGCTAGACCCTTTACAGGGAGTTCCGAGCAGTACTTC. It codes for CSARPFTGSSEQYF.

In this sample, this clonotype turned up a few times. The chain has TRBV29-1 and TRBJ1-1, with D unresolved. Trimming took off 7 bases at V and 1 base at J, with 7 bases between the two ends. Germline V CDR1 and CDR2: SQVTM, ANQGSEA. This CDR3 is 11 amino acids long. This CDR3 is CSGHENTEAFF. The CDR3, as DNA: TGCAGCGGGCACGAGAACACTGAAGCTTTCTTT.

This clonotype was observed many times. The genes are TRBV27 and TRBJ2-1, with D perhaps TRBD2 (5 bases). V was cut by 5 bases and J by 6 bases, with 20 bases left in between. The CDR3 length is 16 residues. Germline loops: CDR1 MNHEY, CDR2 SMNVEV (reference sequence). The CDR3 reads CASSGGSKGSRNEQFF. In nucleotides, the CDR3 is TGTGCCAGCAGTGGAGGTTCCAAGGGTTCGCGCAATGAGCAGTTCTTC.

There are many counts of this clonotype. The chain couples TRBV2 to TRBJ2-3, with 7 bases that match TRBD1. The CDR3 sequence is 13 residues long. V gave up 6 bases and J gave up 6 bases; unmatched junction bases: 6. Per germline, CDR1 SNHLY and CDR2 FYNNEI. The CDR3 coding sequence is TGTGCCAGCAGAGAGACAGGGTTGGATACGCAGTATTTT. This gives the protein CASRETGLDTQYF.

As concerns this clonotype: This may stem from a read error, because a much larger clone lies one nucleotide away. CDR3 protein: CSASGQANQPQHF. For the CDR3, the DNA is TGCAGTGCTAGTGGACAGGCTAATCAGCCCCAGCATTTT. J is TRBJ1-5 and V is TRBV20-1, with TRBD1 identical over 7 bases. This CDR3 is built from 13 residues. The trim removed 3 bases at V and 4 bases at J, leaving 3 bases unmatched. Germline loops: CDR1 DFQATT, CDR2 SNEGSKA (reference sequence).